This passage covers 8 T cell receptor beta chains from one sample sequenced in a study of blood T cell repertoires in COVID-19. Sequencing was performed with immunoSEQ multiplex PCR; in TCRdb, only in-frame clones are kept and a portion is missing. Of about 180,000 clones listed, about four fifths are singletons. The sample consisted of peripheral blood. Receptors originate from a man aged 65-85 years with active or convalescent COVID-19.

This clone was seen just once. Here the CDR3 DNA reads TGTGCCAGCTTGGCTAGCGGGAGTGATACGCAGTATTTT. Its translation is CASLASGSDTQYF. This chain links TRBV6-5 with TRBJ2-3; 10 nucleotides agree with TRBD2. This CDR3 region has 13 residues. Germline loops: CDR1 MNHEY, CDR2 SVGAGI. The junction had 5 bases not matched to a gene; V was cut back by 8 bases and J by 6 bases.

The chain links TRBV3-1 (or the pseudogene TRBV3-2) to TRBJ2-3; 14 bases fit TRBD2. The CDR3 covers 16 residues. Germline trimming cut 4 bases from V and 4 bases from J; bases unmatched to any gene: 4. Germline loops: CDR1 LGHDT, CDR2 YNNKEL (reference sequence). CDR3 DNA sequence: TGTGCCAGCAGCCTGCGACTAGCGGGAGGGTCAGATACGCAGTATTTT. Translation: CASSLRLAGGSDTQYF.

This CDR3 reads CASSMEPVGQAFFGELFF. CDR3 in DNA: TGCGCCAGCAGTATGGAACCGGTGGGACAGGCCTTTTTCGGGGAGCTGTTTTTT. The chain combines TRBV5-1 with TRBJ2-2; 8 bases line up with TRBD1. Germline V gene sequence: CDR1 SGHRS, CDR2 YFSETQ. This CDR3 is 18 amino acids long. Trimming removed 5 bases from V and 7 bases from J; junction bases left unmatched: 19.

The rearrangement uses TRBV6-5 and TRBJ2-7; the match to TRBD2 covers 7 bases. Germline assignment: CDR1 MNHEY and CDR2 SVGAGI. This CDR3 region has 14 residues. Trimming took 5 bases from V and 6 from J; bases not matched to a gene: 10. The CDR3 here is CASSLPRGRAEQYF. DNA of the CDR3: TGTGCCAGCAGTCTACCTCGGGGGAGGGCCGAGCAGTACTTC.

Only one count was recorded for this clone. V is TRBV23-1 and J is TRBJ2-2; D might be TRBD1 (5 bases). TRBV23-1 is an ORF, with its function uncertain. The CDR3 consists of 16 residues. Trimming stripped 4 bases from V and 5 bases from J, with 17 bases between. The CDR3 DNA reads TGCGCCAGCAGTCTAATCCGGCAGGGTCGGACCGGGGAGCTGTTTTTT. It yields the protein CASSLIRQGRTGELFF.

The V call is TRBV3-1 (or the pseudogene TRBV3-2), the J call TRBJ2-3; TRBD2 matches 10 bases. Germline V gene sequence: CDR1 LGHDT, CDR2 YNNKEL (reference sequence). V was clipped by 5 bases and J by 4 bases; unmatched bases: 12. The CDR3 loop spans 17 amino acids. CDR3 region: CASSRNRGGLAADTQYF. The CDR3 DNA reads as TGTGCCAGCAGCAGAAACCGTGGAGGACTAGCGGCAGATACGCAGTATTTT.

The V gene is TRBV6-5, the J gene TRBJ2-7; tentatively, D is TRBD2 (5 bases). Trimming left V 7 bases short and J 3 bases short, with 16 bases between. Germline loops: CDR1 MNHEY, CDR2 SVGAGI. CDR3 length: 14 amino acids. CDR3 amino acids: CASKIGVSDYEQYF. The DNA for the CDR3 is TGTGCCAGCAAGATCGGGGTGAGTGACTACGAGCAGTACTTC.

This chain links TRBV9 with TRBJ1-5; D is possibly TRBD1 (5 bases). Trimming pared 0 bases from V and 6 bases from J, leaving 16 bases between. Germline loops: CDR1 SGDLS, CDR2 YYNGEE. This CDR3 has 16 residues. The CDR3 region has the DNA TGTGCCAGCAGCGTAGGAGCAGGGTCTACCGGTCAGCCCCAGCATTTT. Its translation is CASSVGAGSTGQPQHF.